The rows below give T cell receptor beta chains drawn from one sample of a study of T cell responses to AZD1222 COVID-19 vaccine. Profiled with immunoSEQ multiplex PCR; TCRdb holds only in-frame clones, not every one. The sample has 120,000 or so clones, 85% to 90% seen once. The sample in question was peripheral blood, obtained on day 0 of MenACWY control vaccination. Receptor source: an adult in good health. The CDR3 runs from the conserved cysteine through the conserved F or W. The D gene is left open where the match is weak. Clone size is given for some rows only: seen once, a few or many times, or a class if the clone is expanded.

D gene | J gene | V gene | CDR3 length | clone size | CDR3 protein | CDR3 DNA
TRBD1 | TRBJ1-4 | TRBV6-6 | 16 | few | CASSRGQGTSYEKLFF | TGTGCCAGCAGTCGAGGACAGGGGACTTCCTATGAAAAACTGTTTTTT
TRBD1 | TRBJ1-5 | TRBV27 | 19 | NA | CASSLSKQSTGGRGQPQHF | TGTGCCAGCAGTTTATCGAAGCAGTCTACAGGGGGACGAGGACAGCCCCAGCATTTT
NA | TRBJ1-3 | TRBV5-1 | 15 | NA | CASSLSGSAGNTIYF | TGCGCCAGCAGCTTGTCTGGCTCAGCGGGAAACACCATATATTTT
NA | TRBJ2-1 | TRBV13 | 15 | NA | CASSLVRRSYNEQFF | TGTGCCAGCAGCTTAGTCAGGAGGTCCTACAATGAGCAGTTCTTC
TRBD2 | TRBJ2-1 | TRBV7-9 | 14 | NA | CASSLIWLAGDQFF | TGTGCCAGCAGCTTAATATGGCTAGCGGGGGACCAGTTCTTC
TRBD2 | TRBJ2-5 | TRBV10-3 | 14 | once | CAISLAGGGETQYF | TGTGCCATCAGCTTAGCGGGAGGGGGGGAGACCCAGTACTTC
NA | TRBJ2-3 | TRBV19 | 13 | NA | CASRTAGTDTQYF | TGTGCCAGTAGAACTGCCGGGACAGATACGCAGTATTTT
NA | TRBJ1-1 | TRBV7-9 | 13 | once | CASSEAGVPEAFF | TGTGCCAGCAGCGAAGCGGGGGTTCCTGAAGCTTTCTTT
NA | TRBJ1-5 | TRBV2 | 17 | NA | CASSERGGVNSNQPQHF | TGTGCCAGCAGTGAGAGGGGGGGAGTCAATAGCAATCAGCCCCAGCATTTT
NA | TRBJ1-1 | TRBV7-2 | 14 | once | CASSLGPLGTEAFF | TGTGCCAGCAGTCTCGGACCGTTGGGCACTGAAGCTTTCTTT
TRBD2 | TRBJ2-7 | TRBV23-1 | 16 | NA | CASSQRGLAEPYEQYF | TGCGCCAGCAGTCAACGGGGACTAGCTGAACCCTACGAGCAGTACTTC
NA | TRBJ1-3 | TRBV2 | 15 | few | CASSEEAAVGNTIYF | TGTGCCAGCAGTGAAGAGGCAGCTGTCGGAAACACCATATATTTT
NA | TRBJ2-2 | TRBV5-5 | 16 | NA | CASSLLRPGNTGELFF | TGTGCCAGCAGCTTATTGCGCCCCGGGAACACCGGGGAGCTGTTTTTT
TRBD2 | TRBJ2-1 | TRBV27 | 17 | NA | CASSLRRGLAGYNEQFF | TGTGCCAGCAGTCTCAGAAGGGGACTAGCGGGGTACAATGAGCAGTTCTTC
TRBD1 | TRBJ1-1 | TRBV27 | 16 | NA | CASTRSGQISNTEAFF | TGTGCCAGCACCCGATCGGGACAGATTTCGAACACTGAAGCTTTCTTT
NA | TRBJ1-4 | TRBV9 | 16 | NA | CASSPHRPSRGGELFF | TGTGCCAGCAGCCCTCACCGCCCCAGCAGGGGAGGGGAACTGTTTTTT
TRBD2 | TRBJ2-7 | TRBV3-1/TRBV3-2 | 17 | once | CASSQWASGRAVDEQYF | TGTGCCAGCAGCCAATGGGCTAGCGGGAGGGCCGTAGACGAGCAGTACTTC
NA | TRBJ2-5 | TRBV10-3 | 14 | few | CAITLGPSKETQYF | TGTGCCATCACCCTGGGGCCGTCAAAAGAGACCCAGTACTTC
NA | TRBJ1-2 | TRBV12-3/TRBV12-4 | 12 | NA | CASSNPGYGYTF | TGTGCCAGCAGTAATCCAGGGTATGGCTACACCTTC
NA | TRBJ1-1 | TRBV12-3/TRBV12-4 | 12 | NA | CASSLGTGEAFF | TGTGCCAGCAGTTTAGGTACGGGTGAAGCTTTCTTT
TRBD1 | TRBJ2-7 | TRBV11-3 | 14 | NA | CASSLGGTGNEQYF | TGTGCCAGCAGCTTAGGCGGGACAGGTAACGAGCAGTACTTC
NA | TRBJ1-2 | TRBV29-1 | 11 | NA | CSVGGDYGYTF | TGCAGCGTTGGGGGGGACTATGGCTACACCTTC
TRBD2 | TRBJ2-2 | TRBV5-4 | 15 | NA | CASSLELAATGELFF | TGTGCCAGCAGCTTGGAACTAGCGGCAACCGGGGAGCTGTTTTTT
NA | TRBJ2-2 | TRBV30 | 13 | NA | CAWALSLTGELFF | TGTGCCTGGGCCCTTTCGCTCACCGGGGAGCTGTTTTTT
TRBD2 | TRBJ2-1 | TRBV6-6 | 16 | NA | CASSSQRTSSYNEQFF | TGTGCCAGCAGTTCGCAAAGGACTAGCTCCTACAATGAGCAGTTCTTC
TRBD2 | TRBJ2-3 | TRBV5-1 | 15 | NA | CASSLGSGSADTQYF | TGCGCCAGCAGCTTGGGTAGCGGGAGTGCAGATACGCAGTATTTT
NA | TRBJ1-1 | TRBV10-3 | 16 | NA | CAISERNRDTKSEAFF | TGTGCCATCAGTGAGCGTAACAGGGACACAAAATCTGAAGCTTTCTTT
NA | TRBJ1-4 | TRBV5-4 | 15 | NA | CASSPNRDSYEKLFF | TGTGCCAGCAGCCCGAACAGGGATTCTTATGAAAAACTGTTTTTT
NA | TRBJ2-5 | TRBV7-9 | 15 | NA | CASSSPSKVQETQYF | TGTGCCAGCAGCTCGCCCTCGAAGGTCCAAGAGACCCAGTACTTC
TRBD1 | TRBJ2-2 | TRBV2 | 15 | NA | CASSIPGQATGELFF | TGTGCCAGCAGTATTCCGGGACAGGCCACCGGGGAGCTGTTTTTT
NA | TRBJ2-2 | TRBV9 | 15 | NA | CASTMTNENTGELFF | TGTGCCAGCACCATGACGAACGAAAACACCGGGGAGCTGTTTTTT
TRBD2 | TRBJ2-1 | TRBV27 | 15 | NA | CASSLSRLASNEQFF | TGTGCCAGCAGTTTATCTCGACTAGCAAGCAATGAGCAGTTCTTC
NA | TRBJ1-3 | TRBV11-3 | 16 | NA | CASSLDRWNSGNTIYF | TGTGCCAGCAGCTTAGATCGCTGGAACTCTGGAAACACCATATATTTT
TRBD1 | TRBJ1-6 | TRBV11-2 | 14 | NA | CASRSGQGNSPLHF | TGTGCCAGCAGATCGGGACAGGGAAATTCACCCCTCCACTTT
TRBD2 | TRBJ2-1 | TRBV20-1 | 14 | few | CSASGLAGYNEQFF | TGCAGTGCTAGTGGGCTAGCGGGATACAATGAGCAGTTCTTC
NA | TRBJ1-5 | TRBV12-3/TRBV12-4 | 13 | NA | CASSSGVNQPQHF | TGTGCCAGCAGTTCAGGGGTCAATCAGCCCCAGCATTTT
NA | TRBJ1-5 | TRBV5-5 | 13 | NA | CASSLGDRQPQHF | TGTGCCAGCAGCTTGGGGGACCGACAGCCCCAGCATTTT
NA | TRBJ2-2 | TRBV12-5 | 15 | NA | CASGPSGPSTGELFF | TGTGCTAGTGGTCCGTCCGGACCGAGCACCGGGGAGCTGTTTTTT
NA | TRBJ1-5 | TRBV27 | 16 | NA | CASSPGPQRPHQPQHF | TGTGCCAGCAGTCCCGGACCGCAAAGGCCCCATCAGCCCCAGCATTTT
TRBD2 | TRBJ2-3 | TRBV7-8 | 16 | NA | CASSLVREGWGNTQYF | TGTGCCAGCAGCTTAGTGCGGGAGGGCTGGGGAAATACGCAGTATTTT
NA | TRBJ1-1 | TRBV20-1 | 11 | NA | CSAPGDGEAFF | TGCAGTGCGCCGGGGGACGGTGAAGCTTTCTTT
TRBD2 | TRBJ2-5 | TRBV29-1 | 15 | NA | CSVEENRLAEETQYF | TGCAGCGTTGAAGAAAATCGACTAGCGGAAGAGACCCAGTACTTC
NA | TRBJ2-1 | TRBV6-1 | 16 | NA | CASSGPRGQSFNEQFF | TGTGCCAGCAGTGGCCCCCGAGGACAGAGTTTCAATGAGCAGTTCTTC
NA | TRBJ1-2 | TRBV9 | 16 | NA | CASSVDGGGLAHGYTF | TGTGCCAGCAGCGTAGATGGAGGGGGGTTAGCGCATGGCTACACCTTC
NA | TRBJ2-7 | TRBV11-3 | 15 | NA | CASSLEVGGLYEQYF | TGTGCCAGCAGCTTAGAAGTCGGGGGCCTCTACGAGCAGTACTTC
NA | TRBJ2-1 | TRBV6-5 | 12 | NA | CASRSSYNEQFF | TGTGCCAGCAGGAGCTCCTACAATGAGCAGTTCTTC
TRBD2 | TRBJ2-2 | TRBV11-2 | 18 | NA | CASSHNMGLAGGLGELFF | TGTGCCAGCAGCCACAACATGGGACTAGCGGGAGGGCTTGGGGAGCTGTTTTTT
NA | TRBJ2-7 | TRBV5-1 | 13 | NA | CASSLGWNYEQYF | TGCGCCAGCAGCTTGGGGTGGAACTACGAGCAGTACTTC
NA | TRBJ1-6 | TRBV6-6 | 16 | NA | CASSYKRGAGNSPLHF | TGTGCCAGCAGTTACAAGCGGGGGGCTGGTAATTCACCCCTCCACTTT
TRBD2 | TRBJ2-1 | TRBV27 | 16 | NA | CASSTALADSYNEQFF | TGTGCCAGCAGTACAGCACTAGCGGACTCCTACAATGAGCAGTTCTTC
NA | TRBJ2-5 | TRBV10-3 | 13 | NA | CAISDGLQETQYF | TGTGCCATATCTGACGGCCTGCAAGAGACCCAGTACTTC
NA | TRBJ1-2 | TRBV30 | 15 | NA | CAWSSRGEGNYGYTF | TGTGCCTGGAGTTCACGGGGGGAAGGGAACTATGGCTACACCTTC
TRBD2 | TRBJ2-7 | TRBV6-2/TRBV6-3 | 16 | NA | CASSYIAREGSYEQYF | TGTGCCAGCAGTTATATTGCGAGGGAGGGCTCTTACGAGCAGTACTTC
TRBD1 | TRBJ1-5 | TRBV27 | 16 | once | CASSPLDRGVFQPQHF | TGTGCCAGCAGTCCACTCGACAGGGGAGTTTTTCAGCCCCAGCATTTT
NA | TRBJ1-2 | TRBV5-6 | 13 | few | CASSRIRDYGYTF | TGTGCCAGCAGCCGAATCCGGGACTATGGCTACACCTTC
NA | TRBJ1-1 | TRBV5-4 | 15 | NA | CASSLPRPGRTEAFF | TGTGCCAGCAGCTTGCCGAGACCGGGTAGGACTGAAGCTTTCTTT
TRBD1 | TRBJ1-4 | TRBV7-6 | 15 | NA | CASSLQQGGNEKLFF | TGTGCCAGCAGCTTGCAACAGGGGGGGAATGAAAAACTGTTTTTT